A selection of T cell receptor beta chains follows, all from one sample in a study of T-cell memory formation after mild COVID-19. TCRdb used MiXCR to reprocess the 5' RACE reads, holding one entry per CDR3 protein. Found here are 140,000 or so distinct CDR3 sequences, under 7% of them singletons; the top ten hold approximately 2%. Input material: PBMCs or a T cell subset sorted from them (not recorded which). The receptors were sampled from an adult woman who had mild COVID-19 (a few samples of this study predate the infection). Cell type and time point are not known. The CDR3 runs from the conserved cysteine through the conserved F or W. The D gene is left open where the match is weak. Size is stated for part of the rows, as once, few or many counts, or as a class when the clone is expanded.

size,J,D,V,CDR3,DNA
few,TRBJ1-1,.,TRBV6-2/TRBV6-3,CASSYDGGTEAFF,TGTGCCAGCAGTTACGATGGGGGCACTGAAGCTTTCTTT
many,TRBJ1-1,.,TRBV20-1,CSARVPRQAPNTEAFF,TGCAGTGCTAGAGTCCCCCGACAGGCCCCTAACACTGAAGCTTTCTTT
many,TRBJ2-1,.,TRBV20-1,CSASPRSYNEQFF,TGCAGTGCTAGTCCCCGTTCCTACAATGAGCAGTTCTTC
few,TRBJ1-5,.,TRBV4-2,CASSQDRDQPQHF,TGTGCCAGCAGCCAAGATAGAGATCAGCCCCAGCATTTT
many,TRBJ2-7,TRBD2,TRBV7-9,CASSLGSSGRGEQYF,TGTGCCAGCAGCTTAGGTTCTAGCGGGAGAGGGGAGCAGTACTTC
many,TRBJ2-7,.,TRBV12-3/TRBV12-4,CASSLRNGYEQYF,TGTGCCAGCAGTTTAAGAAACGGGTACGAGCAGTACTTC
.,TRBJ2-1,TRBD2,TRBV7-2,CASSLVAGVDEQFF,TGTGCCAGCAGCTTAGTGGCGGGAGTCGATGAGCAGTTCTTC
few,TRBJ1-1,.,TRBV5-1,CASSLQGLEAFF,TGCGCCAGCAGCCTGCAGGGACTTGAAGCTTTCTTT
many,TRBJ1-5,.,TRBV6-2/TRBV6-3,CASSLPNQPQHF,TGTGCCAGCAGCCTCCCTAATCAGCCCCAGCATTTT
few,TRBJ1-3,TRBD1,TRBV7-9,CASSIRTGGRDTIYF,TGTGCCAGCAGCATCCGGACAGGCGGTCGGGACACCATATATTTT
many,TRBJ2-7,.,TRBV10-3,CAGGPSSYEQYF,TGTGCCGGGGGCCCGAGCTCCTACGAGCAGTACTTC
many,TRBJ1-6,.,TRBV2,CASSANGLLGSPLHF,TGTGCCAGCAGTGCGAACGGACTCCTTGGTTCACCCCTCCACTTT
many,TRBJ2-7,.,TRBV20-1,CSARSKIAPYEQYF,TGCAGTGCTAGAAGCAAAATTGCCCCCTACGAGCAGTACTTC
.,TRBJ2-7,TRBD2,TRBV12-3/TRBV12-4,CASGERETWYEQYF,TGTGCCAGCGGAGAGCGGGAGACGTGGTACGAGCAGTACTTC
many,TRBJ2-3,.,TRBV4-1,CASSQATGLVTTDTQYF,TGCGCCAGCAGCCAAGCCACAGGGCTTGTAACCACAGATACGCAGTATTTT
few,TRBJ1-3,.,TRBV7-2,CASSLAHAGPQHTIYF,TGTGCCAGCAGCTTAGCGCATGCTGGGCCGCAGCACACCATATATTTT
many,TRBJ2-3,TRBD2,TRBV5-1,CASSLAGGFTDTQYF,TGCGCCAGCAGCTTAGCGGGAGGTTTCACAGATACGCAGTATTTT
many,TRBJ1-5,.,TRBV30,CAWSYGVSQPQHF,TGTGCCTGGAGTTATGGTGTCAGTCAGCCCCAGCATTTT
few,TRBJ1-5,.,TRBV29-1,CSALRGVNQPQHF,TGCAGCGCCCTGAGGGGGGTAAACCAGCCCCAGCATTTT
many,TRBJ1-2,.,TRBV5-1,CASSLATANYGYTF,TGCGCCAGCAGCTTGGCTACTGCCAACTATGGCTACACCTTC
few,TRBJ2-7,TRBD1,TRBV20-1,CSAEGQGVPTYEQYF,TGCAGTGCAGAAGGACAGGGAGTCCCCACCTACGAGCAGTACTTC
many,TRBJ2-7,.,TRBV6-2/TRBV6-3,CASSYSVVGEQYF,TGTGCCAGCAGTTACTCGGTAGTCGGGGAGCAGTACTTC
few,TRBJ2-3,.,TRBV7-3,CASSLTNPGTSTDTQYF,TGTGCCAGCAGCTTAACAAACCCGGGGACTAGCACAGATACGCAGTATTTT
.,TRBJ1-6,.,TRBV12-3/TRBV12-4,CASMKQSSYNSPLHF,TGTGCCAGCATGAAGCAGAGCTCCTATAATTCACCCCTCCACTTT
many,TRBJ2-1,TRBD1,TRBV28,CASSSAAGDRALYNEQFF,TGTGCCAGCAGTTCAGCGGCAGGGGACAGGGCGCTCTACAATGAGCAGTTCTTC
few,TRBJ1-5,.,TRBV24-1,CATSDGGGNQPQHF,TGTGCCACCAGTGATGGGGGGGGGAATCAGCCCCAGCATTTT
.,TRBJ2-7,.,TRBV7-2,CASSISGTFSYEQYF,TGTGCCAGCAGCATTAGCGGCACCTTCTCCTACGAGCAGTACTTC
few,TRBJ2-1,.,TRBV5-1,CASSLDGPKQFF,TGCGCCAGCAGCTTGGATGGCCCAAAGCAGTTCTTC
many,TRBJ2-2,.,TRBV5-1,CASSFGTGELFF,TGCGCCAGCAGCTTTGGCACCGGGGAGCTGTTTTTT
few,TRBJ1-3,.,TRBV15,CATSRGLTRDGNTIYF,TGTGCCACCAGCAGAGGTCTTACTAGGGATGGAAACACCATATATTTT
.,TRBJ1-2,TRBD1,TRBV12-3/TRBV12-4,CASSSGTGGVYGYTF,TGTGCCAGCAGTTCCGGGACAGGGGGTGTCTATGGCTACACCTTC
many,TRBJ2-3,TRBD2,TRBV7-6,CASSQGLAGPTDTQYF,TGTGCCAGCAGCCAAGGACTAGCGGGGCCCACAGATACGCAGTATTTT
few,TRBJ1-2,.,TRBV5-4,CASSLYEGNYGYTF,TGTGCCAGCAGCTTGTATGAGGGAAACTATGGCTACACCTTC
.,TRBJ2-5,TRBD2,TRBV5-4,CASSRSAGGPETQYF,TGTGCCAGCAGCCGGTCAGCGGGGGGGCCGGAGACCCAGTACTTC
many,TRBJ1-2,TRBD1,TRBV7-2,CASSPGGAIGYTF,TGTGCCAGCAGCCCAGGGGGGGCGATCGGCTACACCTTC
few,TRBJ2-7,.,TRBV18,CASSELTGSYEQYF,TGTGCCAGCTCAGAACTGACAGGATCCTACGAGCAGTACTTC
many,TRBJ2-1,.,TRBV4-3,CASSQTAGYSYNEQFF,TGCGCCAGCAGCCAAACGGCCGGGTACTCCTACAATGAGCAGTTCTTC
.,TRBJ2-3,TRBD2,TRBV3-1,CASSQRSSGYTDTQYF,TGTGCCAGCAGCCAACGGTCTAGCGGATACACAGATACGCAGTATTTT
many,TRBJ2-1,TRBD2,TRBV12-3/TRBV12-4,CASSVTSREQFF,TGTGCCAGCAGTGTGACTAGCCGTGAGCAGTTCTTC
few,TRBJ2-2,.,TRBV29-1,CSVEAIEGQYGELFF,TGCAGCGTTGAAGCAATTGAGGGACAATACGGGGAGCTGTTTTTT
.,TRBJ2-4,TRBD1,TRBV4-2,CASSQDKGAGLNIQYF,TGTGCCAGCAGCCAAGATAAGGGGGCGGGTTTGAACATTCAGTACTTC
.,TRBJ2-1,TRBD2,TRBV5-6,CASSLESGGRNEQFF,TGTGCCAGCAGCTTGGAAAGCGGGGGGAGAAATGAGCAGTTCTTC
many,TRBJ2-1,.,TRBV29-1,CSVVQVAVYNEQFF,TGCAGCGTTGTTCAGGTCGCTGTCTACAATGAGCAGTTCTTC
few,TRBJ2-3,TRBD2,TRBV12-3/TRBV12-4,CASSPSGSFTDTQYF,TGTGCCAGCAGCCCTAGCGGGAGCTTTACAGATACGCAGTATTTT
.,TRBJ2-7,.,TRBV7-9,CASSFRSAIYEQYF,TGTGCCAGCAGCTTCCGGTCCGCAATCTACGAGCAGTACTTC
.,TRBJ2-1,.,TRBV19,CASSITGINEQFF,TGTGCCAGTAGTATAACCGGGATCAATGAGCAGTTCTTC
few,TRBJ1-1,.,TRBV5-1,CASSLVGEMNTEAFF,TGCGCCAGCAGCTTGGTCGGGGAAATGAACACTGAAGCTTTCTTT
few,TRBJ1-2,.,TRBV7-9,CASSLEDRLGYTF,TGTGCCAGCAGCTTAGAGGACAGACTTGGCTACACCTTC
many,TRBJ1-4,.,TRBV20-1,CSARDSSRDSSEKLFF,TGCAGTGCTAGAGATTCAAGTCGGGACTCCTCCGAAAAACTGTTTTTT
many,TRBJ2-3,TRBD2,TRBV4-2,CASSPWTSGRFSLTDTQYF,TGTGCCAGCAGCCCTTGGACTAGCGGGAGGTTTAGCCTGACAGATACGCAGTATTTT
few,TRBJ2-1,.,TRBV30,CAWTAVGLGEFF,TGTGCCTGGACCGCTGTCGGTCTAGGGGAGTTCTTC
few,TRBJ1-1,TRBD1,TRBV6-5,CASGKGGINTEAFF,TGTGCCAGCGGAAAAGGGGGCATCAACACTGAAGCTTTCTTT
few,TRBJ1-2,.,TRBV12-3/TRBV12-4,CASTQTLTPGGYTF,TGTGCCAGCACCCAGACCCTAACTCCCGGAGGCTACACCTTC
.,TRBJ2-7,.,TRBV3-1,CASSEGTLSYEQYF,TGTGCCAGCAGCGAAGGGACACTTTCCTACGAGCAGTACTTC